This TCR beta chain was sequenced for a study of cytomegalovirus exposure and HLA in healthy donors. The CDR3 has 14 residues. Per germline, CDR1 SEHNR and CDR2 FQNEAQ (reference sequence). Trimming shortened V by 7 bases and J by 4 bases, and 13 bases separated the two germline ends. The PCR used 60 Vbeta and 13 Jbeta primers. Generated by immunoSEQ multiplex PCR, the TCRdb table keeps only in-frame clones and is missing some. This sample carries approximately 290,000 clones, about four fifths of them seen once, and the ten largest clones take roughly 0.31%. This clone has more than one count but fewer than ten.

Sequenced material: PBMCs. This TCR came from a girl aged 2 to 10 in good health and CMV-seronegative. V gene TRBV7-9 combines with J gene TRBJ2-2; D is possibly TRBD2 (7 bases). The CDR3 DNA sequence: TGTGCCAGCACCAGGGGCGGGAGCACCGGGGAGCTGTTTTTT. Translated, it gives CASTRGGSTGELFF. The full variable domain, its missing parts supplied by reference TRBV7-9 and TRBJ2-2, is DTGVSQNPRHKITKRGQNVTFRCDPISEHNRLYWYRQTLGQGPEFLTYFQNEAQLEKSRLLSDRFSAERPKGSFSTLEIQRTEQGDSAMYLCASTRGGSTGELFFGEGSRLTVL.